This T cell receptor beta chain was identified during a study of cytomegalovirus exposure and HLA in healthy donors. The wider study: The same platform as the roughly 700 first-cohort repertoires was used for the 120 validation repertoires, a later analysis reported. Points from the study as a whole: Associated with cytomegalovirus, according to the listing, were about 160 TCR beta chains. Rarity characterized most TCR sequences, yet some public TCRs appeared in many donors.

TCRdb's table, derived via immunoSEQ multiplex PCR, lists solely in-frame clones and lacks some. This sample yields around 200,000 clones, of which approximately 86% are seen a single time; about 3% belongs to the top ten. CDR1 and CDR2 from the germline V gene are PRHDT and FYEKMQ (reference sequence). With 4 bases clipped from V and 1 base from J, the junction kept 3 bases outside the gene matches. The CDR3 is made up of 15 amino acids. Concerning this clone itself: The antigen is not known.

The clonotype comes from a woman aged 18-29 years in good health and CMV-seronegative. Specimen: PBMCs. The chain has TRBV13 and TRBJ2-1; 8 bases align to TRBD2. The CDR3 DNA is TGTGCCAGCAGCTCTGAGCGGGAGTCCTACAATGAGCAGTTCTTC. Encoded protein: CASSSERESYNEQFF.